These 15 T cell receptor beta chains share one sample of origin, sequenced in a study of T-cell memory formation after mild COVID-19. TCRdb called the 5' RACE reads again in MiXCR, with one record for every CDR3 protein. The sample has some 120,000 distinct CDR3 sequences, approximately 15% seen once; the top ten hold approximately 5.5%. The sequencing input was PBMCs or a T cell subset sorted from them (not recorded which). The receptor source for this set is a young man who had mild COVID-19 (a few samples of this study predate the infection). Cell type and time point are not known.

In its sample, this clonotype was seen many times. V usage is TRBV12-3 or TRBV12-4 and J usage is TRBJ2-5, with unresolved D. The CDR3 runs to 14 residues. Trimming removed 6 bases at V and 4 bases at J, with 15 bases between. The CDR3 coding sequence is TGTGCCAGCAGCCCGAGTAGGGCATCAGAGACCCAGTACTTC. Translating it yields CASSPSRASETQYF.

This clonotype came up a few times. The chain has TRBV12-3 or TRBV12-4 and TRBJ2-1; TRBD2 aligns across 9 bases. After removal of 6 bases from V and 7 bases from J, the junction contained 13 bases not matched to a gene. This CDR3 has 16 residues. The CDR3 reads CASRDPRAGGRNEQFF. The CDR3 nucleotides are TGTGCCAGCAGGGACCCTCGAGCGGGGGGCAGGAATGAGCAGTTCTTC.

This clonotype has a handful of counts. The V call is TRBV5-1, the J call TRBJ2-1, with 9 bases aligning to TRBD1. The CDR3 spans 16 residues. Germline values: CDR1 SGHRS, CDR2 YFSETQ. With V trimmed by 3 bases and J by 8 bases, 12 bases remained unmatched. The CDR3 reads CASSSLDRGAGDEQFF. CDR3 DNA: TGCGCCAGCAGCTCCCTTGACAGGGGGGCAGGCGATGAGCAGTTCTTC.

This clonotype has at least ten counts. The chain joins TRBV20-1 to TRBJ2-5; D might be TRBD1 or TRBD2, each matching 5 bases. Between the trimmed V and J ends, which lost 1 base and 5 bases, there was a span of 8 bases. CDR1 DFQATT and CDR2 SNEGSKA come from the germline V gene (reference sequence). The CDR3 totals 12 residues. The CDR3 DNA reads TGCAGTGCTAGAGCCGGGGCTGAGACCCAGTACTTC. Translation gives CSARAGAETQYF.

This chain connects TRBV6-5 to TRBJ1-3, with TRBD1 identical over 8 bases. The V gene's germline CDR1 is MNHEY and CDR2 SVGAGI. V trimming: 5 bases; J trimming: 4 bases; junction bases outside the gene matches: 7. The CDR3 covers 15 residues. CDR3 in DNA: TGTGCCAGCAGTCGCCGGACAGGGCCAGGAAACACCATATATTTT. Encoded protein: CASSRRTGPGNTIYF.

The J gene is TRBJ2-5, the V gene TRBV7-3; D perhaps matches TRBD2 (6 bases). Germline CDR1 SGHTA, CDR2 FQGTGA. V gave up 5 bases and J gave up 5 bases, with 15 bases separating them. The CDR3 runs to 14 residues. The CDR3 DNA is TGTGCCAGCAGCCAAAACGGGGGAAAGGAGACCCAGTACTTC. Its protein product is CASSQNGGKETQYF.

The chain has TRBV21-1 and TRBJ1-2. TRBV21-1 is assigned pseudogene status. The CDR3 is made up of 15 amino acids. CDR3 nucleotides: TGTGCCAGCAGCCCTAAACAGGGAATAGCATACGGCTACACCTTC. Its protein product is CASSPKQGIAYGYTF.

The V and J genes are TRBV5-1 and TRBJ2-2; 7 positions match TRBD2. CDR1 SGHRS and CDR2 YFSETQ come from the germline V gene. J was trimmed by 2 bases and V by 2 bases; bases with no gene match: 3. The CDR3 length is 15 residues. DNA of the CDR3: TGCGCCAGCAGCTTACCGGGAGGAAACACCGGGGAGCTGTTTTTT. Encoded protein: CASSLPGGNTGELFF.

The chain carries TRBV7-2 and TRBJ2-2, with D unclear. Germline V gene data show CDR1 as SGHTA and CDR2 as FQGNSA. V was pared by 3 bases and J by 8 bases, with 7 bases between. The CDR3 sequence is 12 residues long. CDR3 DNA: TGTGCCAGCAGCTTCCGGTGGGGGGAGCTGTTTTTT. Translating it yields CASSFRWGELFF.

This clonotype came up a few times. This chain links TRBV5-1 with TRBJ1-6; D gene unclear. There are 15 residues in the CDR3. Germline CDR1 reads SGHRS; CDR2 reads YFSETQ. Trimming removed 2 bases from V and 8 bases from J, with 14 bases in between. CDR3 in DNA: TGCGCCAGCAGCTTCCAGAGCCAAGGAGATTCACCCCTCCACTTT. Its protein product is CASSFQSQGDSPLHF.

Many counts were recorded for this clonotype. V is TRBV5-1 and J is TRBJ2-5; perhaps D is TRBD1 or TRBD2 (5 bases each). The CDR3 totals 13 residues. Germline V lookup: CDR1 SGHRS, CDR2 YFSETQ. Between the trimmed V and J ends, which lost 1 base and 3 bases, there was a span of 7 bases. In DNA, the CDR3 is TGCGCCAGCAGCTTGAGAGGGGAAGAGACCCAGTACTTC. This gives the protein CASSLRGEETQYF.

A few counts support this clonotype. V gene TRBV12-3 or TRBV12-4 combines with J gene TRBJ2-1, with TRBD2 identical over 13 bases. The CDR3 has 16 amino acids. Germline trimming cut 6 bases from V and 12 bases from J; bases unmatched to any gene: 14. The CDR3 DNA sequence: TGTGCCAGCAGCCCCGGACTAGCGGGGGCACCCCGGGGGCAGTTCTTC. It specifies CASSPGLAGAPRGQFF.

The chain combines TRBV12-3 or TRBV12-4 with TRBJ1-6; D perhaps matches TRBD1 (5 bases). The CDR3 runs 17 residues. Trimming took off 3 bases at V and 8 bases at J, with 20 bases between the two ends. The CDR3 region is CASSLGIRGRDDSPLHF. In DNA form, the CDR3 reads TGTGCCAGCAGTTTGGGAATAAGGGGCCGTGATGATTCACCCCTCCACTTT.

This clonotype was seen repeatedly, ten times or more. The rearrangement links TRBV7-9 to TRBJ2-1; the D gene could be TRBD1 or TRBD2 (5 bases each). V was pared by 5 bases and J by 8 bases, with 16 bases between. This CDR3 spans 14 amino acids. The V gene's germline CDR1 is SEHNR and CDR2 FQNEAQ (reference sequence). CDR3 sequence reads: CASSLSARGDEQFF. In DNA, the CDR3 is TGTGCCAGCAGCCTCTCGGCCCGGGGCGATGAGCAGTTCTTC.

This clonotype was seen a few times. The rearrangement links TRBV5-1 to TRBJ1-4; D ambiguous. With 4 bases removed from V and 6 bases from J, the gap between germline ends came to 13 bases. The CDR3 loop spans 14 amino acids. The germline CDR1 and CDR2 sequences are SGHRS and YFSETQ. The CDR3 DNA reads as TGCGCCAGCAGCGAATCCCCGGGAGATGAAAAACTGTTTTTT. Amino acid sequence: CASSESPGDEKLFF.